This T cell receptor (beta chain) was found in a study of blood T cell repertoires in COVID-19. Study information: Samples representing acute and convalescent COVID-19 were sourced from the United States, Italy and Spain.

The CDR3 runs to 13 residues. CDR1 is WNHNN, CDR2 SYGVQD, per germline (reference sequence). The V and J ends lost 3 bases and 8 bases respectively, with 8 bases between them. The protocol was immunoSEQ multiplex PCR, while the TCRdb copy is restricted to in-frame clones and leaves out a portion. The sample contains 95,000 to 130,000 clones, approximately 82% of which appear only once. The chain combines TRBV10-1 with TRBJ1-6; D is ambiguous. The clonotype comes from a man aged 25 to 40 with acute or convalescent COVID-19. The sequenced sample was peripheral blood. The CDR3: CASSDLRDSPLHF. CDR3 bases: TGCGCCAGCAGTGATTTGAGAGATTCACCCCTCCACTTT.